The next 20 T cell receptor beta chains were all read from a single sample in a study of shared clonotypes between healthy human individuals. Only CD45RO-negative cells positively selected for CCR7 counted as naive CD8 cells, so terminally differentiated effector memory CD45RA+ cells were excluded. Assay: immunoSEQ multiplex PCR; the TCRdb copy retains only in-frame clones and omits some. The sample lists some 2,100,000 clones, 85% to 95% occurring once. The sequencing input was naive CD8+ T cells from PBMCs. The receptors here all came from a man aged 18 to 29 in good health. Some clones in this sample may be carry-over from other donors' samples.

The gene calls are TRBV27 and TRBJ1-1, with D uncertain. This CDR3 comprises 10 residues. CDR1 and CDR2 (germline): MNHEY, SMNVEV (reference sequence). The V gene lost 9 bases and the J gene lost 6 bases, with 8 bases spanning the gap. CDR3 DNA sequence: TGTGCCAGATTCGTCGCTGAAGCTTTCTTT. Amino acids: CARFVAEAFF.

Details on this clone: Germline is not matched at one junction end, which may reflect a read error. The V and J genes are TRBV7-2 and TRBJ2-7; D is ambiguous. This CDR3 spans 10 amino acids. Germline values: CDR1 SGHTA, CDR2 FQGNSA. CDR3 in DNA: TGTGCCAGCAGCTCCGTACGGTTAGAATTC. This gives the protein CASSSVRLEF.

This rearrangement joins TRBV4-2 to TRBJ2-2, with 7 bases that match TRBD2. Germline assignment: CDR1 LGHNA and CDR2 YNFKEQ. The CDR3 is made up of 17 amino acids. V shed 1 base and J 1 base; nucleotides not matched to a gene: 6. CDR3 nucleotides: TGTGCCAGCAGCCAAGGCACGGGACTATTGAACACCGGGGAGCTGTTTTTT. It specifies CASSQGTGLLNTGELFF.

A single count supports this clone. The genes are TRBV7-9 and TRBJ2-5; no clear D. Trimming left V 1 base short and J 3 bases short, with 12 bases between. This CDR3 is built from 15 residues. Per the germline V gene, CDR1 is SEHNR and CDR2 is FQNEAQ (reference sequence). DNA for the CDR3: TGTGCCAGCAGCTTAGTACCCGTAGGAGAAGAGACCCAGTACTTC. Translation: CASSLVPVGEETQYF. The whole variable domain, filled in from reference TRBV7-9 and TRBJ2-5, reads DTGVSQNPRHKITKRGQNVTFRCDPISEHNRLYWYRQTLGQGPEFLTYFQNEAQLEKSRLLSDRFSAERPKGSFSTLEIQRTEQGDSAMYLCASSLVPVGEETQYFGPGTRLLVL.

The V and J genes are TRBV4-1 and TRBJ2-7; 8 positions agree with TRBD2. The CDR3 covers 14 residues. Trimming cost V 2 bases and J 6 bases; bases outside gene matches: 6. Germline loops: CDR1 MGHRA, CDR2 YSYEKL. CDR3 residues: CASSQITGGREQYF. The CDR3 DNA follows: TGCGCCAGCAGCCAAATCACGGGGGGGCGCGAGCAGTACTTC.

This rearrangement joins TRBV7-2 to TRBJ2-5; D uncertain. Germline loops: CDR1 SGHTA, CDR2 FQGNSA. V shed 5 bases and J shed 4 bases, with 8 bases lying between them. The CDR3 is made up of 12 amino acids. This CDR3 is CASSPRGETQYF. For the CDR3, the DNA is TGTGCCAGCAGCCCGCGTGGAGAGACCCAGTACTTC.

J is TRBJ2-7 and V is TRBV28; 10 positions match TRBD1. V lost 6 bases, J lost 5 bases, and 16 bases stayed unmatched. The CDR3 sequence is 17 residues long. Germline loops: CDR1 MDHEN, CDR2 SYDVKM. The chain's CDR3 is CASRSLAGTGELHEQYF. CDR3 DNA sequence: TGTGCCAGCAGATCCCTCGCCGGGACAGGGGAACTCCACGAGCAGTACTTC.

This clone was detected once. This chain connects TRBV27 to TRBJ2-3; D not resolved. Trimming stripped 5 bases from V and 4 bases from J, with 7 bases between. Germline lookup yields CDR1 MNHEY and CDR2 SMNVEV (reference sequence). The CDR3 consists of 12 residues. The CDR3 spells CASSASADTQYF. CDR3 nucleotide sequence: TGTGCCAGCAGTGCAAGTGCAGATACGCAGTATTTT.

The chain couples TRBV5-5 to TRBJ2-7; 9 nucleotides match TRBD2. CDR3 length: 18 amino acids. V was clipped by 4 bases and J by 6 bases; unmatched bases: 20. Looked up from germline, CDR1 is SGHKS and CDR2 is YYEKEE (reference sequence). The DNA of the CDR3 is TGTGCCAGCAGCCTACTACTCCCGGATCTAGCGGGATATTTCGAGCAGTACTTC. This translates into CASSLLLPDLAGYFEQYF.

The CDR3 DNA is TGTGCCAGCAGTTTATTCCAGGACAATCAGCCCCAGCATTTT. Protein sequence: CASSLFQDNQPQHF. The J gene is TRBJ1-5, the V gene TRBV28; no firm D call. Germline CDR1 reads MDHEN; CDR2 reads SYDVKM. CDR3 length equals 14 residues. The V end was cut by 1 base, the J end by 3 bases, with 7 bases between.

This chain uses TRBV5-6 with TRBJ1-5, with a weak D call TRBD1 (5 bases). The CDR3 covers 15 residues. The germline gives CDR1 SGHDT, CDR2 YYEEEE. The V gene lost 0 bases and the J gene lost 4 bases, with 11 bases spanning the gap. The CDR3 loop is CASSLAGLSNQPQHF. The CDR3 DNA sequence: TGTGCCAGCAGCTTGGCGGGGCTTTCGAATCAGCCCCAGCATTTT.

In DNA form, the CDR3 reads TGTGCCAGCAGTGAACGCCAGGTCCCGAACACTGAAGCTTTCTTT. This codes for CASSERQVPNTEAFF. The gene calls are TRBV25-1 and TRBJ1-1, with D hard to call. Trimming left V 2 bases short and J 1 base short, with 11 bases between. Germline V gives CDR1 MGHDK, CDR2 SYGVNS. The CDR3 runs 15 residues.

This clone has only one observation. In DNA, the CDR3 is TGCAGCGCCAGCGGGACAGGGGGCTCGGGTGAAGCTTTCTTT. Protein product: CSASGTGGSGEAFF. This chain connects TRBV29-1 to TRBJ1-1; 12 nucleotides line up with TRBD1. After removal of 7 bases from V and 7 bases from J, the junction contained 10 bases not matched to a gene. Germline CDR1 and CDR2: SQVTM and ANQGSEA. There are 14 residues in the CDR3.

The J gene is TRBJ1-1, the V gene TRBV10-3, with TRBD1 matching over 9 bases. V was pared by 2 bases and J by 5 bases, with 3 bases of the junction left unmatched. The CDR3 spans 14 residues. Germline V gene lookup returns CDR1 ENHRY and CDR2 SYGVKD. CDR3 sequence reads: CAISEGTGWTEAFF. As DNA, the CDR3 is TGTGCCATCAGTGAGGGGACAGGGTGGACTGAAGCTTTCTTT.

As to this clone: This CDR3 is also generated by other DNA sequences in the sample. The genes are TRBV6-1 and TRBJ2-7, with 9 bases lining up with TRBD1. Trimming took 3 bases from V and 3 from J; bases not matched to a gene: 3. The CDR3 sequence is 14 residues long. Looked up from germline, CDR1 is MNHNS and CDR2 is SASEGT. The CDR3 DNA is TGTGCCAGCAGTGAGGGGACAGGGATCTACGAGCAGTACTTC. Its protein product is CASSEGTGIYEQYF.

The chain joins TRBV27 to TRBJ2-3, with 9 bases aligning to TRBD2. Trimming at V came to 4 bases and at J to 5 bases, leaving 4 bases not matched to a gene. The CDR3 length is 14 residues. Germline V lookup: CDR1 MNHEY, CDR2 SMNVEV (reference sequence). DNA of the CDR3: TGTGCCAGCAGTTCCTGGCGGGAGGGAGATACGCAGTATTTT. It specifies CASSSWREGDTQYF.

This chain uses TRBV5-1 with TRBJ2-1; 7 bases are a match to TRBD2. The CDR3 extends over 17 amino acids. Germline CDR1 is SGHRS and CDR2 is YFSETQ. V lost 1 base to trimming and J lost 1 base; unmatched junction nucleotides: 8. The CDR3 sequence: CASSLLSGTSSYNEQFF. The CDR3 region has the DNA TGCGCCAGCAGCTTGCTAAGCGGGACGTCGTCCTACAATGAGCAGTTCTTC.

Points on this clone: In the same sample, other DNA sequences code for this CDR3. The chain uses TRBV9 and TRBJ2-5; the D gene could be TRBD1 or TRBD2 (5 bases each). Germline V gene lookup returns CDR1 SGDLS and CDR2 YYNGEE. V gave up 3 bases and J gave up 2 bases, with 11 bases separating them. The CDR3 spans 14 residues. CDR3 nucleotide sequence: TGTGCCAGCAGCGCCCGGGACCTTCAAGAGACCCAGTACTTC. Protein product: CASSARDLQETQYF. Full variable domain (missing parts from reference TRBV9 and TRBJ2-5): DSGVTQTPKHLITATGQRVTLRCSPRSGDLSVYWYQQSLDQGLQFLIQYYNGEERAKGNILERFSAQQFPDLHSELNLSSLELGDSALYFCASSARDLQETQYFGPGTRLLVL.

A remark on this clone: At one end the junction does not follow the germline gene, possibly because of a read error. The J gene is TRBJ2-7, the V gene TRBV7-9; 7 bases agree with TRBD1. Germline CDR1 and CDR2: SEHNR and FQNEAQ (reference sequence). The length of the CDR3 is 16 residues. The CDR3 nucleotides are TGTGCCAGCAGCTACCTAGCCGGGACAGTCTCCGACGAGCAGTACTTC. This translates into CASSYLAGTVSDEQYF.

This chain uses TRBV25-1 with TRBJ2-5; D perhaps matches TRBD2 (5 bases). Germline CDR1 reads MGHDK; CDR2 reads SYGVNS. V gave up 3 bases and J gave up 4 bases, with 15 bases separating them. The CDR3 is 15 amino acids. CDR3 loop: CASSDEGRSGETQYF. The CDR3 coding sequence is TGTGCCAGCAGTGACGAGGGAAGGTCGGGAGAGACCCAGTACTTC. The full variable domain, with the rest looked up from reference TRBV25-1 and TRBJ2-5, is EADIYQTPRYLVIGTGKKITLECSQTMGHDKMYWYQQDPGMELHLIHYSYGVNSTEKGDLSSESTVSRIRTEHFPLTLESARPSHTSQYLCASSDEGRSGETQYFGPGTRLLVL.